These 6 T cell receptor beta chains were sequenced from one sample in a study of beta chain features in type 1 diabetes. Study-wide points: All four CD4+ subsets of Type 1 diabetes patients contained TCRB CDR3s that were moderately but significantly shorter.

Their antigens are not known. All of the isolated RNA was reverse transcribed, so expressed TCRB transcripts were sequenced. Generated by immunoSEQ multiplex PCR, the TCRdb table keeps only in-frame clones and is missing some. The sample has a few hundred thousand clones; about 23% are singletons. The specimen sequenced was naive CD4+ T cells from blood. Receptor source: a woman aged 25 to 39 with type 1 diabetes.

This clone was counted only a few times. V gene TRBV29-1 combines with J gene TRBJ1-2, with D perhaps TRBD1 (6 bases). V lost 4 bases and J 4 bases, leaving 13 bases between the germline ends. The CDR3 spans 13 residues. Germline V gene data show CDR1 as SQVTM and CDR2 as ANQGSEA. In DNA form, the CDR3 reads TGCAGCGTTGTTGAGGGGGGGAGCTATGGCTACACCTTC. Translated, it gives CSVVEGGSYGYTF.

This chain joins TRBV5-1 and TRBJ2-1; a possible D gene is TRBD1 (6 bases). From germline, CDR1 is SGHRS and CDR2 YFSETQ. Trimming removed 7 bases from V and 4 bases from J, with 12 bases in between. The length of the CDR3 is 13 residues. CDR3 nucleotide sequence: TGCGCCAGCCTCGGACAGACTTACAATGAGCAGTTCTTC. It encodes CASLGQTYNEQFF.

V gene TRBV30 combines with J gene TRBJ1-1; D is unclear. V dropped 7 bases and J dropped 4 bases, with 13 bases sitting between them. This CDR3 region has 12 residues. The germline V gene has CDR1 GTSNPN and CDR2 SVGIG (reference sequence). CDR3 protein: CAFFRDLTEAFF. The CDR3 bases are TGTGCCTTTTTTCGGGATCTCACTGAAGCTTTCTTT.

This clone has more than one count but fewer than ten. The chain is built from TRBV7-2 and TRBJ2-3; D remains ambiguous. This CDR3 spans 14 amino acids. V lost 5 bases and J lost 1, with 10 bases in between. The V gene's germline CDR1 is SGHTA and CDR2 FQGNSA. CDR3 nucleotide sequence: TGTGCCAGCAGCCCCCGGCAGGGCACAGATACGCAGTATTTT. It encodes CASSPRQGTDTQYF. Drawing the rest from reference TRBV7-2 and TRBJ2-3, the complete variable domain is GAGVSQSPSNKVTEKGKDVELRCDPISGHTALYWYRQSLGQGLEFLIYFQGNSAPDKSGLPSDRFSAERTGGSVSTLTIQRTQQEDSAVYLCASSPRQGTDTQYFGPGTRLTVL.

This clone has more than one count but fewer than ten. The chain carries TRBV7-9 and TRBJ2-7; possible D gene TRBD1, 6 bases. The CDR3 spans 14 residues. Germline V gives CDR1 SEHNR, CDR2 FQNEAQ (reference sequence). The germline V and J ends were trimmed by 3 bases and 4 bases, with 13 bases remaining between them. This CDR3 is CASSLSGQSYEQYF. DNA of the CDR3: TGTGCCAGCAGCTTGAGCGGACAGTCATACGAGCAGTACTTC.

The CDR3 nucleotides are TGCGCCAGCAGCCAAATGGTAGGGGGCTTCGGCAATCAGCCCCAGCATTTT. Protein: CASSQMVGGFGNQPQHF. The chain has TRBV4-1 and TRBJ1-5; 7 positions match TRBD1. After removal of 2 bases from V and 2 bases from J, the junction contained 9 bases not matched to a gene. CDR3 length: 17 amino acids. Germline assignment: CDR1 MGHRA and CDR2 YSYEKL.